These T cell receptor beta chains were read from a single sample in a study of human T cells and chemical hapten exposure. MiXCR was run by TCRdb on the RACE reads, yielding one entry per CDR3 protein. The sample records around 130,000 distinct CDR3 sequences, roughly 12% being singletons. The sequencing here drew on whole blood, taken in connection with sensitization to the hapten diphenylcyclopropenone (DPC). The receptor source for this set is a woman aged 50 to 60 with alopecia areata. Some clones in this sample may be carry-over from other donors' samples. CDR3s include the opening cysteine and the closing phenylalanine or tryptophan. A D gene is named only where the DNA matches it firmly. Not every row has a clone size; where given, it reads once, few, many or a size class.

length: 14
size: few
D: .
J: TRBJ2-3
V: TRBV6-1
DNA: TGTGCCAGCATGGGACTCCACGCGAGGGATACGCAGTATTTT
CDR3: CASMGLHARDTQYF

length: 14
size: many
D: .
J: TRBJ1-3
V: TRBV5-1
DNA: TGCGCCAGCAGCTTCGTGGGCGCGGGAAACACCATATATTTT
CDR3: CASSFVGAGNTIYF

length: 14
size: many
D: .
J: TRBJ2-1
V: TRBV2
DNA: TGTGCCAGCAGACCGGACATGAGCGTCAATGAGCAGTTCTTC
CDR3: CASRPDMSVNEQFF

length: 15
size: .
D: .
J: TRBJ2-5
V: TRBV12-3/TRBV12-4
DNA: TGTGCCAGCAGTTTAGGCAGGGTGACTCAAGAGACCCAGTACTTC
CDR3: CASSLGRVTQETQYF

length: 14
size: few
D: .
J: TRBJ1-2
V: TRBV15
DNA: TGTGCCACCAGCAGAGATCGGCGGGGCTATGGCTACACCTTC
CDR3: CATSRDRRGYGYTF

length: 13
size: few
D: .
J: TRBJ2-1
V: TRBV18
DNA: TGTGCCAGCTCACCCCGGGTCGACTCTGAGCAGTTCTTC
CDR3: CASSPRVDSEQFF

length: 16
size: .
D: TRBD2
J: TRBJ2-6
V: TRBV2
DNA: TGTGCCAGCAGTCTAGCGGGAGTAACCGGGGCCAACGTCCTGACTTTC
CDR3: CASSLAGVTGANVLTF

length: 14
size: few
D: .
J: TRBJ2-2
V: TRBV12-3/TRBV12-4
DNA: TGTGCCAGCAGCTACACAGGGTTGTCCGGGGAGCTGTTTTTT
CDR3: CASSYTGLSGELFF

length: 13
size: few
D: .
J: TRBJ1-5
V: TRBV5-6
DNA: TGTGCCAGCAGCTTGGGAGGGGTCGATCCCCAGCATTTT
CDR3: CASSLGGVDPQHF

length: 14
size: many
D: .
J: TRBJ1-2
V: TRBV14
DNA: TGTGCCAGCAGCCAAGATATGTGGGTTGGGTCGACTAACTTC
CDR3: CASSQDMWVGSTNF

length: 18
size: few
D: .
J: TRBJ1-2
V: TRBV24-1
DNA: TGTGCCACCAGTGAAACACCCGCCTGGGGGCGTTCCACCTATGGCTACACCTTC
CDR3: CATSETPAWGRSTYGYTF

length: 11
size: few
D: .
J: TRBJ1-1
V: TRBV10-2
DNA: TGCGCCAGCAGTGAGGGTCATGAAGCTTTCTTT
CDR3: CASSEGHEAFF

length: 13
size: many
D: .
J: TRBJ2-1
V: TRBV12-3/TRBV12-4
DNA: TGTGCCAGCAACCCCGCGGGACGGGGTGAGCAGTTCTTC
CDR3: CASNPAGRGEQFF

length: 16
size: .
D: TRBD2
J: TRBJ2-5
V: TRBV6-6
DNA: TGTGCCAGCAGTTACTCCGGACTAGCGGTCGGAGGCACCCAGTACTTC
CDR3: CASSYSGLAVGGTQYF

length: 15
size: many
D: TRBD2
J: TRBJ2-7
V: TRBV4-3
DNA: TGCGCCAGCAGCCCAGGGAGGGCTAGCGGGAACGAGCAGTACTTC
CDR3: CASSPGRASGNEQYF

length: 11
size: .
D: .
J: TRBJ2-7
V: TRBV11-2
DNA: TGTGCCAGCAGCCCAAAATACGAGCAGTACTTC
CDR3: CASSPKYEQYF

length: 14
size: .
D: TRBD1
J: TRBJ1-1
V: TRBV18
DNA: TGTGCCAGCTCGGAGACCGGGACAGGGGCTGAAGCTTTCTTT
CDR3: CASSETGTGAEAFF

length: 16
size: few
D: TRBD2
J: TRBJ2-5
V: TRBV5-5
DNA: TGTGCCAGCAGCTTACGGGGAGCGGGAGGTCAGGAGACCCAGTACTTC
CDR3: CASSLRGAGGQETQYF

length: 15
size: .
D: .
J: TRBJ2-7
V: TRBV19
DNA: TGTGCCAGTCAGAGACGGAGGGACCAAGCCTACGAGCAGTACTTC
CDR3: CASQRRRDQAYEQYF

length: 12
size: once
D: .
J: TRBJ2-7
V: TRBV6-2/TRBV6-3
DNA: TGTGCCAGCGCCGATCGTCCCTACGAGCAGTACTTC
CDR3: CASADRPYEQYF

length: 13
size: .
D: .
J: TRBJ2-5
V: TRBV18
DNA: TGTGCCAGCTCACCTAGCCTCCAAGAGACCCAGTACTTC
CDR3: CASSPSLQETQYF

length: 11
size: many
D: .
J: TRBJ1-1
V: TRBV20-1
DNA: TGCAGTGCTAACACGAGGACTGAAGCTTTCTTT
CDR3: CSANTRTEAFF

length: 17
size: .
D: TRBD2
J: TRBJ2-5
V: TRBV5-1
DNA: TGCGCCAGCAGCTTGAACAGCGGGAGGGTCTACCAAGAGACCCAGTACTTC
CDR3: CASSLNSGRVYQETQYF

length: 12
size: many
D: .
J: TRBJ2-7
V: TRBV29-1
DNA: TGCAGCGTTGCCGACAGATCCTACGAGCAGTACTTC
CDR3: CSVADRSYEQYF

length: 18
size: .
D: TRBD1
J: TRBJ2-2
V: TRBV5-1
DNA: TGCGCCAGCAGCTTGGTCCCGGGACAGGGCGGTAGCACCGGGGAGCTGTTTTTT
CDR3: CASSLVPGQGGSTGELFF

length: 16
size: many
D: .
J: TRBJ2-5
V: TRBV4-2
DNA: TGTGCCAGCAGCCAAGAGCTAGGGAGAAACCAAGAGACCCAGTACTTC
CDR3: CASSQELGRNQETQYF

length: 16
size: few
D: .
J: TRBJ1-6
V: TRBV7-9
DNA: TGTGCCAGCAGCTTAGCCACAGGGCAGGGTAATTCACCCCTCCACTTT
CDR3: CASSLATGQGNSPLHF

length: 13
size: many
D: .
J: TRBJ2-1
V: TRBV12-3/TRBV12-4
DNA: TGTGCCAGCTCCTCCCCCCTGAGGGATGAGCAGTTCTTC
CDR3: CASSSPLRDEQFF

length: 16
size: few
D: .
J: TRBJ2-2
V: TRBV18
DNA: TGTGCCAGCTTCCGCAGTCCACGATCTAACACCGGGGAGCTGTTTTTT
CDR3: CASFRSPRSNTGELFF

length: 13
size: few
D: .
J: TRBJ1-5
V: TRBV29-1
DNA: TGCAGCGTTGTAGCGACAGGCGGTCAGCCCCAGCATTTT
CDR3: CSVVATGGQPQHF